This T cell receptor (beta chain) derives from a study of blood T cell repertoires in COVID-19. In the original processing: Amplified reference gene primers provided the basis for estimating nucleated cell counts. Sequenced by immunoSEQ multiplex PCR; TCRdb stores in-frame clones only, minus some. V and J calls and clone size are as listed in that table; D and trimming were resolved from the DNA. This sample has approximately 88,000 clones, with about 80% found just once. The length of the CDR3 is 16 residues. Losses at the gene ends were 4 bases for V and 10 bases for J; bases not matched to a gene: 13. CDR1 and CDR2 from the germline V gene are SGHRS and YFSETQ.

The source material was peripheral blood. The sequence was collected from a woman of 80 years or more with acute or convalescent COVID-19. The V gene is TRBV5-1, the J gene TRBJ2-1; 11 bases align to TRBD2. CDR3 nucleotide sequence: TGCGCCAGCAGCCAAGTCTCACTAGCGGGAGTCTCCGAGCAGTTCTTC. This translates into CASSQVSLAGVSEQFF.